This T cell receptor (beta chain) was recorded in a study of OX40 agonist ivuxolimab in advanced cancers. Assay: immunoSEQ multiplex PCR; the TCRdb copy retains only in-frame clones and omits some. The sample carries 75,000 to 100,000 clones, roughly 91% recorded once. Trimming at V came to 0 bases and at J to 4 bases, leaving 2 bases not matched to a gene. The CDR3 contains 15 residues. In germline, CDR1 is SGHRS, CDR2 YFSETQ. The V gene is TRBV5-1, the J gene TRBJ2-1, with 9 bases fitting TRBD1. Sequencing was performed on CD4+ or CD8+ T cells sorted from blood, taken in a trial of the OX40 agonist ivuxolimab. The clonotype was recovered from an adult with an advanced solid tumor such as melanoma, head and neck, liver or kidney cancer. For the CDR3, the DNA is TGCGCCAGCAGCTTGGGAGGGACAGGGTACAATGAGCAGTTCTTC. It yields the protein CASSLGGTGYNEQFF.